This is a list of T cell receptor beta chains from one sample in a study of T-cell reconstitution after alpha-beta-depleted transplantation in children. Each CDR3 protein is one row after TCRdb ran MiXCR on the PCR reads. Among 500,000 to 600,000 distinct CDR3 sequences listed, approximately 32% were seen once. The sample was PBMCs from the stem cell graft donor, taken from the stem cell graft. Source of these receptors: a human donor who donated a stem cell graft to a child with aplastic anemia. Each CDR3 is given with its conserved first and last residue. A D gene is named only where the DNA matches it firmly. Expanded clones get a size class; other rows say once, few or many, or leave the size out.

clone_size	v_call	j_call	cdr3_length	d_call	cdr3_aa	cdr3_nt
-	TRBV5-1	TRBJ2-5	14	-	CASSSGGYQETQYF	TGCGCCAGCTCCTCAGGGGGGTACCAAGAGACCCAGTACTTC
-	TRBV12-3/TRBV12-4	TRBJ1-5	16	TRBD1	CASSLGPGQGSQPQHF	TGTGCCAGCAGTTTGGGACCGGGACAGGGTTCGCAGCCCCAGCATTTT
-	TRBV5-6	TRBJ2-5	15	-	CASSLDGGLAETQYF	TGTGCCAGCAGCTTGGACGGGGGCTTAGCGGAGACCCAGTACTTC
few	TRBV12-3/TRBV12-4	TRBJ1-1	15	TRBD1	CASSYVTGTDTEAFF	TGTGCCAGCAGTTATGTGACCGGGACAGACACTGAAGCTTTCTTT
-	TRBV28	TRBJ2-1	14	-	CASTPGLATDEQFF	TGTGCCAGCACTCCAGGACTGGCTACGGATGAGCAGTTCTTC
-	TRBV12-3/TRBV12-4	TRBJ2-7	18	TRBD1	CASSPSGQGAAKSYEQYF	TGTGCCAGCAGTCCGAGCGGACAGGGGGCGGCGAAGTCCTACGAGCAGTACTTC
-	TRBV19	TRBJ2-1	15	-	CASSQTGSSYNEQFF	TGTGCCAGTAGCCAAACAGGGAGCTCCTACAATGAGCAGTTCTTC
-	TRBV4-3	TRBJ1-5	20	TRBD1	CASSQDHWTGGLVSNQPQHF	TGCGCCAGCAGCCAAGACCACTGGACAGGGGGTCTTGTTAGCAATCAGCCCCAGCATTTT
-	TRBV5-6	TRBJ1-1	14	-	CASSLFRPNTEAFF	TGTGCCAGCAGCTTGTTCCGCCCGAACACTGAAGCTTTCTTT
-	TRBV5-1	TRBJ1-3	15	-	CASSLDTASGNTIYF	TGCGCCAGCAGCTTGGACACCGCCTCTGGAAACACCATATATTTT
few	TRBV4-3	TRBJ2-7	13	TRBD1	CASSLSTGLEQYF	TGCGCCAGCAGCCTGTCGACAGGGTTAGAACAGTACTTC
few	TRBV29-1	TRBJ2-5	12	-	CSVARGEETQYF	TGCAGCGTCGCCAGGGGAGAGGAGACCCAGTACTTC
few	TRBV6-5	TRBJ1-1	15	TRBD1	CASSSRTGLWTEAFF	TGTGCCAGCAGTTCTCGGACAGGGCTGTGGACTGAAGCTTTCTTT
few	TRBV28	TRBJ2-7	14	TRBD2	CASSPGGDTHEQYF	TGTGCCAGCAGCCCCGGGGGGGACACCCACGAGCAGTACTTC
-	TRBV7-9	TRBJ2-1	14	-	CASWGGGTDNEQFF	TGTGCCAGCTGGGGTGGCGGGACAGATAATGAGCAGTTCTTC
many	TRBV20-1	TRBJ2-1	12	-	CSARVADNEQFF	TGCAGTGCTAGAGTTGCGGACAATGAGCAGTTCTTC
-	TRBV6-1	TRBJ2-1	16	-	CASSETGGSSYNEQFF	TGTGCCAGCAGTGAGACCGGCGGTAGCTCCTACAATGAGCAGTTCTTC
few	TRBV28	TRBJ2-5	14	TRBD1	CASSATGGRETQYF	TGTGCCAGCAGTGCCACAGGGGGCAGAGAGACCCAGTACTTC
few	TRBV7-2	TRBJ2-1	14	-	CASSFGTVYNEQFF	TGTGCCAGCAGCTTCGGGACGGTCTACAATGAGCAGTTCTTC
many	TRBV11-2	TRBJ2-5	13	TRBD1	CASSGDRVETQYF	TGTGCCAGCAGCGGGGACAGGGTAGAGACCCAGTACTTC
many	TRBV5-1	TRBJ2-5	14	TRBD1	CASSLSTGEETQYF	TGCGCCAGCAGCTTGAGCACAGGGGAAGAGACCCAGTACTTC
few	TRBV29-1	TRBJ2-1	16	TRBD2	CSARLLQREGPYEQFF	TGCAGCGCACGACTACTCCAGCGGGAGGGCCCCTATGAGCAGTTCTTC
few	TRBV29-1	TRBJ2-5	18	-	CSAEGGLILSGLSETQYF	TGCAGCGCCGAAGGGGGGTTAATTCTTAGCGGGTTATCAGAGACCCAGTACTTC